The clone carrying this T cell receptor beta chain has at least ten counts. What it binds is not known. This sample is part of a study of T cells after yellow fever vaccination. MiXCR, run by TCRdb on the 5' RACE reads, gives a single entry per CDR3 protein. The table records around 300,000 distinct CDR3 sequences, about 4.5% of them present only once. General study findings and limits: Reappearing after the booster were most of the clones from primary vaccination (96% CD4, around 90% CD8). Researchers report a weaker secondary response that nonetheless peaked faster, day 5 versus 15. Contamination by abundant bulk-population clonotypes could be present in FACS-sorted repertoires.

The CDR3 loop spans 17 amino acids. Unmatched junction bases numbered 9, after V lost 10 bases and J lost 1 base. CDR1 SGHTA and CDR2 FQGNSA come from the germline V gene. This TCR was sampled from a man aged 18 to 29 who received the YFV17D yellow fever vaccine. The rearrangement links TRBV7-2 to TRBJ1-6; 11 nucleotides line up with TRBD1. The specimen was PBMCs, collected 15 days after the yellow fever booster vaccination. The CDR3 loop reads CATQGQGEVSYNSPLHF. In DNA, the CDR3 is TGTGCCACCCAGGGACAGGGGGAAGTTTCCTATAATTCACCCCTCCACTTT. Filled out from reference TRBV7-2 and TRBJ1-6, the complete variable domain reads GAGVSQSPSNKVTEKGKDVELRCDPISGHTALYWYRQSLGQGLEFLIYFQGNSAPDKSGLPSDRFSAERTGGSVSTLTIQRTQQEDSAVYLCATQGQGEVSYNSPLHFGNGTRLTVT.